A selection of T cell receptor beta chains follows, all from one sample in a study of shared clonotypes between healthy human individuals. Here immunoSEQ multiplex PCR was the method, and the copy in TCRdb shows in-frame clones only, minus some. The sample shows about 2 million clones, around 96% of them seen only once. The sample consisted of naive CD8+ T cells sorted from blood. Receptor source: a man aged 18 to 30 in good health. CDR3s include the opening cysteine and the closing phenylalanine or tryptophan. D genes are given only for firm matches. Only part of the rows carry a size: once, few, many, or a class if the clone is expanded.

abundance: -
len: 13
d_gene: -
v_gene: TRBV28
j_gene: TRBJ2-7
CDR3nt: TGTGCCACCTCATTTTTGGGGGACTACGAGCAGTACTTC
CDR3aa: CATSFLGDYEQYF

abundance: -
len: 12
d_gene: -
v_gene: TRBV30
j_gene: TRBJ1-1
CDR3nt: TGTGCCTGGAGTGTAGGTAGCACTGAAGCTTTCTTT
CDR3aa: CAWSVGSTEAFF

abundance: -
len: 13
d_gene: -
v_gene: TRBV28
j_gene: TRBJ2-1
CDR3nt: TGTGCCAGCAGTTTGGTATCGAACAATGAGCAGTTCTTC
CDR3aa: CASSLVSNNEQFF

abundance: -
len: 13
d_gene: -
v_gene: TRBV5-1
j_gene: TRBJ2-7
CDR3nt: TGCGCCAGCAGCGTATTCTCAGGGAACGAGCAGTACTTC
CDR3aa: CASSVFSGNEQYF

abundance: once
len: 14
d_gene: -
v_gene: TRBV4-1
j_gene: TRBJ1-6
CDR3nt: TGCGCCAGCAGACTCAAGGAGCAGAGTTCACCCCTCCACTTT
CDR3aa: CASRLKEQSSPLHF

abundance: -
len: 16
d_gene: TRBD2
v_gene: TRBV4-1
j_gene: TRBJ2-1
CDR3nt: TGCGCCAGCAGCCAGGCCGGACTAGCGTCCTTCGATGAGCAGTTCTTC
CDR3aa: CASSQAGLASFDEQFF

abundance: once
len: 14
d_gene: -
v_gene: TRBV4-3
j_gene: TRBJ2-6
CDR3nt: TGCGCCAGCAGCCAAGATTCAGGGGCCAACGTCCTGACTTTC
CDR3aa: CASSQDSGANVLTF

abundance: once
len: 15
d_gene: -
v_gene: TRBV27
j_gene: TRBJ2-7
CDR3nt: TGTGCCAGCAGTCCGGTACCGATTAGTTCCTACGAGCAGTACTTC
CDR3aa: CASSPVPISSYEQYF

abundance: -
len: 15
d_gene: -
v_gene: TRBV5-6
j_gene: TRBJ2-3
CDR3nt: TGTGCCAGCAGCTTCGAACCCTCTAGCACAGATACGCAGTATTTT
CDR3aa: CASSFEPSSTDTQYF

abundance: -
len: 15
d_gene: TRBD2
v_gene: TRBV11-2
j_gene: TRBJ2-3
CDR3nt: TGTGCCAGCAGCCAACTAGCGGGATCCACAGATACGCAGTATTTT
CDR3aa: CASSQLAGSTDTQYF

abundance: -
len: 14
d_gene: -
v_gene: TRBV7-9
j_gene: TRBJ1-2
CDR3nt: TGTGCCAGCAGCTTAACGGATCTTAACTATGGCTACACCTTC
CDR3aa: CASSLTDLNYGYTF

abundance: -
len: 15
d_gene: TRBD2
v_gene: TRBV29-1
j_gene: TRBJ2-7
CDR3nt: TGCAGCGTTGGGAACGAGGGAGGGAACCTCTACGAGCAGTACTTC
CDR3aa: CSVGNEGGNLYEQYF